A single T cell receptor beta chain is shown here with its context. Its antigen is undetermined. Trimming took off 3 bases at V and 2 bases at J, with 10 bases between the two ends. The length of the CDR3 is 14 residues. CDR1 is SGHNT and CDR2 is YENEEA in the germline V gene. Data came from immunoSEQ multiplex PCR; TCRdb stores just in-frame clones and leaves some out. Here the sample spans around 100,000 clones, roughly 80% being singletons. The source of the sample is a study of T cell responses to AZD1222 COVID-19 vaccine. Overall study findings and caveats: Spike-specific TCR breadth and depth were elevated following two AZD1222 doses. Reports say nearly half of spike-specific TCRs go after unmutated variant regions. Seropositive at baseline were only six AZD1222 recipients. There were repertoire samples only from the period after the peak T cell response.

The J gene is TRBJ1-2, the V gene TRBV11-3, with a weak D call TRBD1 (6 bases). The source was peripheral blood, collected on day 0 of AZD1222 vaccination. The TCR sequence derives from an adult in good health. The CDR3 sequence is CASSLAGANYGYTF. The CDR3 DNA reads as TGTGCCAGCAGCTTGGCGGGGGCGAACTATGGCTACACCTTC.